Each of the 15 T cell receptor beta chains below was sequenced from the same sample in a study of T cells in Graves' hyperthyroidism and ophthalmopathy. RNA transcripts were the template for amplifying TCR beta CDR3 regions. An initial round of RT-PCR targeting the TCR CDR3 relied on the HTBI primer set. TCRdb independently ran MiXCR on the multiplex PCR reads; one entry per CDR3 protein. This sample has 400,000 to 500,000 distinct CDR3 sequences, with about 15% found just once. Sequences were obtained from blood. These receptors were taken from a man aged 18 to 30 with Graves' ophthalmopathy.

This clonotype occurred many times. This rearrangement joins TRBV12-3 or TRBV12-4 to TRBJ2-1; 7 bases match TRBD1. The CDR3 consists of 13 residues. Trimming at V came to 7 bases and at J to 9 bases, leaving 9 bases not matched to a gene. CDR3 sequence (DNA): TGTGCCAGCAAGGGGGCCGTATATACTGAGCAGTTCTTC. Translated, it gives CASKGAVYTEQFF.

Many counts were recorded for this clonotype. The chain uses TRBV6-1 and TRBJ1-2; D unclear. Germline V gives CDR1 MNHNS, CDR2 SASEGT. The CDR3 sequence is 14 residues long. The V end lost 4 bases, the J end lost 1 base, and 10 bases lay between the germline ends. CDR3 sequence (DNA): TGTGCCAGCAGTGTCGGGTTCCTTAACTATGGCTACACCTTC. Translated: CASSVGFLNYGYTF.

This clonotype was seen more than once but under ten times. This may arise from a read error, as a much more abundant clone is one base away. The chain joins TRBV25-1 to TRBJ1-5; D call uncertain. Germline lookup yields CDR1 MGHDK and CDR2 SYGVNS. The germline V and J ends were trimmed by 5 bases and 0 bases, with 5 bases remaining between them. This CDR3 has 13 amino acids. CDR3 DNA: TGTGCCAGCAGTAGACATAGCAATCAGCCCCAGCATTTT. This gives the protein CASSRHSNQPQHF.

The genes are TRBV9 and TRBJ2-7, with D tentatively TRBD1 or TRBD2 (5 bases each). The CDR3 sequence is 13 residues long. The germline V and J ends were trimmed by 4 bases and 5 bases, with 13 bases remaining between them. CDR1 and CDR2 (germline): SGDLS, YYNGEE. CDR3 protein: CASSPRGRNEQYF. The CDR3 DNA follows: TGTGCCAGCAGCCCCCGGGGCAGGAACGAGCAGTACTTC. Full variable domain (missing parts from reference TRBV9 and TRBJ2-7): DSGVTQTPKHLITATGQRVTLRCSPRSGDLSVYWYQQSLDQGLQFLIQYYNGEERAKGNILERFSAQQFPDLHSELNLSSLELGDSALYFCASSPRGRNEQYFGPGTRLTVT.

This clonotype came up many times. CDR3 DNA sequence: TGCAGTGCTAGACCAGGGGACGGTATCTATGGCTACACCTTC. Its translation: CSARPGDGIYGYTF. V is TRBV20-1 and J is TRBJ1-2; possibly TRBD1 for D (6 bases). The germline V gene encodes CDR1 DFQATT and CDR2 SNEGSKA (reference sequence). V was clipped by 2 bases and J by 4 bases, with 14 bases between them. The CDR3 is 14 amino acids.

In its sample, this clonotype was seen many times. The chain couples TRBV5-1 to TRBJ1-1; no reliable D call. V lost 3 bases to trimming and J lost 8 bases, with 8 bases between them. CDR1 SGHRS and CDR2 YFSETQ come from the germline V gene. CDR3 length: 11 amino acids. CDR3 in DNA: TGCGCCAGCAGCTCCGATTTCGAAGCTTTCTTT. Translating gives CASSSDFEAFF.

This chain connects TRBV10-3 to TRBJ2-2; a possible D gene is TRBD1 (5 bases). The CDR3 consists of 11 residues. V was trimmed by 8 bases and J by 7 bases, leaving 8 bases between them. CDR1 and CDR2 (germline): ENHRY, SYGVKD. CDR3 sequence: CAIWGSGELFF. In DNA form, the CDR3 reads TGTGCCATCTGGGGCAGCGGGGAGCTGTTTTTT.

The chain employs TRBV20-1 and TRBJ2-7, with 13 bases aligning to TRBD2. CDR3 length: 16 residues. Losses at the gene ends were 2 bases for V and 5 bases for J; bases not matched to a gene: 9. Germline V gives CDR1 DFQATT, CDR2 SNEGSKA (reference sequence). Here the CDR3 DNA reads TGCAGTGCTAGACGGACTAGCGGGAGCATCACCCACGAGCAGTACTTC. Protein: CSARRTSGSITHEQYF.

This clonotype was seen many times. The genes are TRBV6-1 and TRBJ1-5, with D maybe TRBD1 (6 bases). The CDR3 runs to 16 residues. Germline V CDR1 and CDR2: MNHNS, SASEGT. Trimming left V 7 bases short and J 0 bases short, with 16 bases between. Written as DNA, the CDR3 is TGTGCCAGCACTTTAGGGGGGTACTATAGCAATCAGCCCCAGCATTTT. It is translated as CASTLGGYYSNQPQHF.

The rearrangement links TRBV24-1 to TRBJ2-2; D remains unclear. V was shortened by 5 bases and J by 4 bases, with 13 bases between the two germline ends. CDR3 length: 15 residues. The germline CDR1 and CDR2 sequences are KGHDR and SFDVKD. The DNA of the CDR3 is TGTGCCACCAGTGGCCCGCCAGCCCCCACCGGGGAGCTGTTTTTT. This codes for CATSGPPAPTGELFF.

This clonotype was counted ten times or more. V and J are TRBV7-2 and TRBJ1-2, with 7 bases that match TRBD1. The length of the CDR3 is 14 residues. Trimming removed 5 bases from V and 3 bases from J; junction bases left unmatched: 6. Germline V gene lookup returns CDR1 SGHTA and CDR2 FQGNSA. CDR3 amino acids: CASSRTGLDYGYTF. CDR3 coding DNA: TGTGCCAGCAGCCGGACAGGCCTTGACTATGGCTACACCTTC. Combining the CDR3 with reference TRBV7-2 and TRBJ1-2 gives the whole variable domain GAGVSQSPSNKVTEKGKDVELRCDPISGHTALYWYRQSLGQGLEFLIYFQGNSAPDKSGLPSDRFSAERTGGSVSTLTIQRTQQEDSAVYLCASSRTGLDYGYTFGSGTRLTVV.

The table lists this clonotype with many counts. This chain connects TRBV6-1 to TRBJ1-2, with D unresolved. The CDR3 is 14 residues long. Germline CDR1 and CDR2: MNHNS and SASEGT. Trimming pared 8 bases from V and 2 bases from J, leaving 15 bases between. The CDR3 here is CASAAGNVNYGYTF. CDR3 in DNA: TGTGCCAGCGCGGCCGGCAACGTAAACTATGGCTACACCTTC.

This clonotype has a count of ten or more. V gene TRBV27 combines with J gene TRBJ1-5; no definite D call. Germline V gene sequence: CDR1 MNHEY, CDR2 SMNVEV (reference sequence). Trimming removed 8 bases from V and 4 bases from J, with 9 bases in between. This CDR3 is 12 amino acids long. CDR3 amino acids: CASARENQPQHF. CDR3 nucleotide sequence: TGTGCCAGCGCACGGGAGAATCAGCCCCAGCATTTT.

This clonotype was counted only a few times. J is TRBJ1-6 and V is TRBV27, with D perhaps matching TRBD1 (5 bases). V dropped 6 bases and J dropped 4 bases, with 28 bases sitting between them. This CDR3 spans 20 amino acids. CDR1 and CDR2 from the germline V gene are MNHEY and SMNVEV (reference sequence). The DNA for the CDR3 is TGTGCCAGCAGGGGCGGTACGGCTGGGGAGCCCGACAGATATAATTCACCCCTCCACTTT. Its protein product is CASRGGTAGEPDRYNSPLHF.

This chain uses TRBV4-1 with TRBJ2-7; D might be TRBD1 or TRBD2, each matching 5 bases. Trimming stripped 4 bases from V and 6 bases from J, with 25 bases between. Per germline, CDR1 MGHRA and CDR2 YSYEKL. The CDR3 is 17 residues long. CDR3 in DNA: TGCGCCAGCAGCCCTACAACTTCCCGCTGGGACCGGGGCGAGCAGTACTTC. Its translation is CASSPTTSRWDRGEQYF.